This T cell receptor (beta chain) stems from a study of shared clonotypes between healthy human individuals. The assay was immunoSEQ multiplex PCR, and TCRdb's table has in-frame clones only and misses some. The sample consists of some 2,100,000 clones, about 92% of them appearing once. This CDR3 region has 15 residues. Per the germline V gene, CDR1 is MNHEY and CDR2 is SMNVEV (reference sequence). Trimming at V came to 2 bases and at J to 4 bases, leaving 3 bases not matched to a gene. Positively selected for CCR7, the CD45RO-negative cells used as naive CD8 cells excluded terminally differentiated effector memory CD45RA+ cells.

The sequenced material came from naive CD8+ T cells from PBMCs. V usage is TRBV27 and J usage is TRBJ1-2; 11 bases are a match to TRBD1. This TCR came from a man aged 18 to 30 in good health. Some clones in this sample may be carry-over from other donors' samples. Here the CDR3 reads CASSLGTGGGYGYTF. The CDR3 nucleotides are TGTGCCAGCAGTTTAGGGACAGGGGGTGGCTATGGCTACACCTTC.